The 7 T cell receptor beta chains below were found in one sample sequenced in a study of molecular identifiers for immune sequencing clone quantification. TCRdb redid the calling of the PCR reads with MiXCR, one entry per CDR3 protein. The sample holds fewer than 350,000 distinct CDR3 sequences; 24% are singletons and the top ten take about 0.71%. The sequenced sample consisted of naive CD8+ T cells from blood, with Jurkat cell RNA spiked in. As to subset: FACS-sorted CD8+CD4-CCR7+CD45RA+ naive T cells. The source of these receptors is a human donor in good health. Some libraries in this study had Jurkat cell RNA spiked in.

V gene TRBV5-1 combines with J gene TRBJ2-7; TRBD2 might be the D (5 bases). CDR1 and CDR2 (germline): SGHRS, YFSETQ. The CDR3 is 14 amino acids. Between the trimmed V and J ends, which lost 3 bases and 3 bases, there was a span of 13 bases. The CDR3 bases are TGCGCCAGCAGCTGGACGGGGATTGACTACGAGCAGTACTTC. It encodes CASSWTGIDYEQYF.

V gene TRBV12-3 or TRBV12-4 combines with J gene TRBJ2-3; D gene uncertain. The CDR3 totals 15 residues. V was shortened by 3 bases and J by 2 bases, with 12 bases between the two germline ends. CDR3 sequence: CASSFFARNTDTQYF. The CDR3 DNA follows: TGTGCCAGCAGTTTCTTCGCTAGGAACACAGATACGCAGTATTTT.

This chain connects TRBV18 to TRBJ2-7; D gene uncertain. CDR3 length: 12 amino acids. Germline loops: CDR1 KGHSH, CDR2 LQKENI. Trimming stripped 5 bases from V and 7 bases from J, with 12 bases between. This CDR3 is CASSALEWEQYF. The CDR3 coding sequence is TGTGCCAGCTCAGCTCTAGAGTGGGAGCAGTACTTC.

The chain joins TRBV5-4 to TRBJ2-7; 9 positions match TRBD2. With V trimmed by 4 bases and J by 3 bases, 8 bases remained unmatched. The CDR3 length is 15 residues. Germline CDR1 and CDR2: SGHNT and YYREEE (reference sequence). The CDR3 is CASSLENSGSYEQYF. The CDR3 nucleotides are TGTGCCAGCAGCCTTGAGAATAGCGGGAGCTACGAGCAGTACTTC. Variable domain in full (rest from reference TRBV5-4 and TRBJ2-7): ETGVTQSPTHLIKTRGQQVTLRCSSQSGHNTVSWYQQALGQGPQFIFQYYREEENGRGNFPPRFSGLQFPNYSSELNVNALELDDSALYLCASSLENSGSYEQYFGPGTRLTVT.

The rearrangement joins TRBV6-4 to TRBJ1-5; D gene unclear. CDR3 length: 14 amino acids. Trimming stripped 5 bases from V and 2 bases from J, with 10 bases between. Looked up from germline, CDR1 is MRHNA and CDR2 is SNTAGT. In nucleotides, the CDR3 is TGTGCCAGCAGTCCCGACGGTTGCAATCAGCCCCAGCATTTT. Amino acids: CASSPDGCNQPQHF.

This clonotype appeared many times. The chain carries TRBV6-2 or TRBV6-3 and TRBJ2-5; unclear D gene. CDR3 size: 11 residues. Trimming left V 4 bases short and J 4 bases short, with 4 bases between. The V gene's germline CDR1 is MNHEY and CDR2 SVGEGT. CDR3 region: CASSSPETQYF. The DNA of the CDR3 is TGTGCCAGCAGTTCCCCAGAGACCCAGTACTTC.

This chain uses TRBV30 with TRBJ1-1; 11 nucleotides align to TRBD1. The CDR3 extends over 15 amino acids. After removal of 2 bases from V and 14 bases from J, the junction contained 16 bases not matched to a gene. Germline V gene lookup returns CDR1 GTSNPN and CDR2 SVGIG (reference sequence). The CDR3 DNA reads as TGTGCCTGGAGTTGGGACAGGGGGATTGGAACTGAATCCTTCTTT. Residues: CAWSWDRGIGTESFF.